The source of this TCR beta chain is a study of OX40 agonist ivuxolimab in advanced cancers. Study at large: The diagnoses of dose-escalation patients were hepatocellular carcinoma, melanoma, renal cell or head and neck cancer.

Broader study findings: In CD8+ T cells, expanded clones were on average more numerous than in CD4+. The expanded peripheral T cells' antigen specificity was not determined.

Details on this clone: Antigen unknown.

Autoimmune disease history or systemic immunosuppression meant exclusion. Profiled with immunoSEQ multiplex PCR; TCRdb holds only in-frame clones, not every one. The table lists 50,000 to 70,000 clones, approximately 79% of them singletons. The CDR3 totals 15 residues. Germline loops: CDR1 SGHTS, CDR2 YDEGEE. Trimming cost V 6 bases and J 0 bases, with 15 bases left between them. The input for sequencing was CD4+ or CD8+ T cells sorted from blood, taken in a trial of the OX40 agonist ivuxolimab. The J gene is TRBJ1-1, the V gene TRBV5-8; tentatively, D is TRBD1 (5 bases). This TCR was sampled from an adult with an advanced solid tumor such as melanoma, head and neck, liver or kidney cancer. The CDR3 DNA reads as TGTGCCAGCACCCTAGGGGAGCGCGTGAACACTGAAGCTTTCTTT. This translates into CASTLGERVNTEAFF. Variable domain in full (rest from reference TRBV5-8 and TRBJ1-1): EAGVTQSPTHLIKTRGQQATLRCSPISGHTSVYWYQQALGLGLQFLLWYDEGEERNRGNFPPRFSGRQFPNYSSELNVNALELEDSALYLCASTLGERVNTEAFFGQGTRLTVV.